This TCR beta chain emerged from a study of blood T cell repertoires in COVID-19. Study background: COVID-19 samples from acute and convalescent phases originated in the United States, Italy and Spain.

In the study's own analysis: Quantification of nucleated cells was approximated via reference gene primer amplification. TCRdb keeps only in-frame clones here, not all; method: immunoSEQ multiplex PCR. D and trimming were read from the DNA, whereas the V and J calls and clone size are those reported in that table. The sample has about 87,000 clones, 70% to 85% seen once. Trimming cost V 6 bases and J 1 base; bases outside gene matches: 6. The CDR3 is 15 amino acids. Germline CDR1 and CDR2: MNHEY and SMNVEV (reference sequence). Enrolment of Seattle patients took place during active infection, and they were followed longitudinally. This clone turned up a few times.

The specimen sequenced was peripheral blood. The origin of this receptor is an elderly woman with COVID-19, enrolled during active disease. V and J are TRBV27 and TRBJ2-3; 8 bases are shared with TRBD2. CDR3 residues: CASSDLGLGTDTQYF. In DNA form, the CDR3 reads TGTGCCAGCAGCGACCTGGGACTAGGCACAGATACGCAGTATTTT.